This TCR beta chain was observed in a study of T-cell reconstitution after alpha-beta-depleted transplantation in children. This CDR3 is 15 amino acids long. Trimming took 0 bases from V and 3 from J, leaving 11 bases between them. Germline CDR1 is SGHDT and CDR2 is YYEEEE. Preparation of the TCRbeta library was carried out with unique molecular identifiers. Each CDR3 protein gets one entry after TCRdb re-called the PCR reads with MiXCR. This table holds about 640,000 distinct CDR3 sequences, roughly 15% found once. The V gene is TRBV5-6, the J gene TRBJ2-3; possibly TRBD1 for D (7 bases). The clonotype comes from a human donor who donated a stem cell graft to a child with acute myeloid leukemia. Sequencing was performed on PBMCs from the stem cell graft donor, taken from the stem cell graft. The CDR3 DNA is TGTGCCAGCAGCTTGGGGAGGGGGCTGACAGATACGCAGTATTTT. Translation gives CASSLGRGLTDTQYF.